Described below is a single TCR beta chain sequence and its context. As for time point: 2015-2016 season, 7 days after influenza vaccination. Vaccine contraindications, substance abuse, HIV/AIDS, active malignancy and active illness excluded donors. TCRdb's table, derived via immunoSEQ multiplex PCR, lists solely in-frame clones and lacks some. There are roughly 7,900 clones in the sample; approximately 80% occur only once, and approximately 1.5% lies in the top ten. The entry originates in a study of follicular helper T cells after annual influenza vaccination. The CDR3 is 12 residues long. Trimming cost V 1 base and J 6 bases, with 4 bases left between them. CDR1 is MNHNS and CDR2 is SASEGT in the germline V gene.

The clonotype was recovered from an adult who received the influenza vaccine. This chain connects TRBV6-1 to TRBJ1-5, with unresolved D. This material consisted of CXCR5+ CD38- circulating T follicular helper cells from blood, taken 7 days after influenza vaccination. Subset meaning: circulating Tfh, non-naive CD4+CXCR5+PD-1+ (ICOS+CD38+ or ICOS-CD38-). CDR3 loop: CASSEGPQPQHF. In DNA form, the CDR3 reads TGTGCCAGCAGTGAAGGACCTCAGCCCCAGCATTTT.